The table lists the clone carrying this T cell receptor beta chain with a count of one. TCRdb's copy holds only in-frame clones and misses some; the assay was immunoSEQ multiplex PCR. This sample carries about 440,000 clones, about nine tenths of them seen once, and the ten largest clones take roughly 4.3%. Germline V gene lookup returns CDR1 LNHDA and CDR2 SQIVND (reference sequence). The CDR3 sequence is 13 residues long. Trimming pared 5 bases from V and 5 bases from J, leaving 12 bases between. The data were obtained in a study of Ad26.COV2.S vaccination and SARS-CoV-2 variants. Treatment meaning: around 19 received Ad26.COV2.S at low or high dose, single or two shots; about 5 received placebo; per-sample allocation not given. Collection of the samples took place on day 63 after the first injection of vaccine or placebo.

The source of this sequence is a person aged 18-60 years who received the Ad26.COV2.S COVID-19 vaccine or a placebo. Sequences were derived from peripheral blood, sampled in a trial of Ad26.COV2.S vaccine versus placebo. This chain joins TRBV19 and TRBJ1-2; D is undetermined. In nucleotides, the CDR3 is TGTGCCAGTAGTTATAGGGCCCAGTATGGCTACACCTTC. Residues: CASSYRAQYGYTF.